This paragraph reports one T cell receptor (beta chain). Its antigen is as yet unknown. This sample was included in a study of response to subunit inactivated influenza vaccine. Whole-study findings and limits: Seasonal influenza vaccination, on each occasion, was suggested by the authors to recruit few new T cells.

Germline V CDR1 and CDR2: MNHNS, SASEGT. The CDR3 spans 18 residues. V lost 9 bases and J lost 1; bases outside the gene matches: 17. TCRdb called the RT-PCR reads again in MiXCR, with one record for every CDR3 protein. The sample carries 300,000 to 350,000 distinct CDR3 sequences, around 20% recorded once. This sequence originates from a man between 50 and 75 years old who received an inactivated influenza vaccine. The sequencing here drew on PBMCs from blood, taken about 20 months after vaccination. The chain uses TRBV6-1 and TRBJ2-2; 7 bases match TRBD1. The CDR3 DNA reads as TGTGCCAGTCGACATGGACAGGTCTCCCGCCAGAACACCGGGGAGCTGTTTTTT. This translates into CASRHGQVSRQNTGELFF.